This is a list of T cell receptor beta chains from one sample in a study of blood T cell repertoires in COVID-19. TCRdb keeps only in-frame clones here, not all; method: immunoSEQ multiplex PCR. The data hold 75,000 to 95,000 clones, with roughly 82% observed a single time. Sequencing used peripheral blood. Source of these receptors: a man between 60 and 70 years old with acute or convalescent COVID-19. Each CDR3 is given with its conserved first and last residue. The D gene is left open where the match is weak. Size tells how often a clone was seen (once, few, many) or the class of an expanded clone, and some rows leave it out.

size: once; D: .; V: TRBV25-1; J: TRBJ2-5; CDR3: CASSVEWGLQETQYF; DNA: TGTGCCAGCAGTGTGGAGTGGGGGCTCCAAGAGACCCAGTACTTC
size: .; D: TRBD2; V: TRBV27; J: TRBJ2-2; CDR3: CASSSLPGTSGGLGTGELFF; DNA: TGTGCCAGCAGTTCACTCCCGGGGACTAGCGGGGGGCTAGGCACCGGGGAGCTGTTTTTT
size: once; D: .; V: TRBV2; J: TRBJ1-2; CDR3: CASSEFGQAGYTF; DNA: TGTGCCAGCAGTGAATTTGGACAAGCCGGCTACACCTTC
size: once; D: .; V: TRBV7-2; J: TRBJ1-3; CDR3: CASSPNSGNTIYF; DNA: TGTGCCAGCAGCCCTAATTCCGGAAACACCATATATTTT
size: .; D: .; V: TRBV19; J: TRBJ2-3; CDR3: CASSMEGAGTDTQYF; DNA: TGTGCCAGTAGTATGGAAGGGGCCGGCACAGATACGCAGTATTTT
size: .; D: TRBD2; V: TRBV5-1; J: TRBJ2-5; CDR3: CASSPGLAGGETQYF; DNA: TGCGCCAGCAGCCCTGGACTAGCGGGGGGAGAGACCCAGTACTTC
size: few; D: TRBD1; V: TRBV7-3; J: TRBJ1-3; CDR3: CASSLNKGAAIYF; DNA: TGTGCCAGCAGCTTAAACAAGGGGGCGGCAATATATTTT
size: .; D: .; V: TRBV2; J: TRBJ1-5; CDR3: CASSESPTGRDQPQHF; DNA: TGTGCCAGCAGTGAATCCCCGACAGGTCGTGATCAGCCCCAGCATTTT
size: .; D: TRBD1; V: TRBV2; J: TRBJ1-2; CDR3: CASSELTGEGYGYTF; DNA: TGTGCCAGCAGTGAACTGACAGGGGAAGGGTATGGCTACACCTTC
size: .; D: TRBD1; V: TRBV2; J: TRBJ1-2; CDR3: CASRQGQANYGYTF; DNA: TGTGCCAGTAGACAGGGCCAGGCTAACTATGGCTACACCTTC
size: .; D: .; V: TRBV5-1; J: TRBJ2-1; CDR3: CASSGDRGQNEQFF; DNA: TGCGCCAGCAGCGGGGATCGGGGTCAAAATGAGCAGTTCTTC
size: .; D: .; V: TRBV18; J: TRBJ1-2; CDR3: CASSNAQGFNYGYTF; DNA: TGTGCCAGCTCAAATGCGCAGGGCTTTAACTATGGCTACACCTTC
size: .; D: .; V: TRBV28; J: TRBJ1-5; CDR3: CASSLLNQPQHF; DNA: TGTGCCAGCAGTTTACTCAATCAGCCCCAGCATTTT
size: .; D: TRBD1; V: TRBV6-5; J: TRBJ2-3; CDR3: CASTRQGRVTDTQYF; DNA: TGTGCCAGCACCCGACAGGGCCGCGTCACAGATACGCAGTATTTT